The present TCR beta chain was sequenced within a study of shared clonotypes between healthy human individuals. The CDR3 has 15 amino acids. Trimming left V 2 bases short and J 7 bases short, with 15 bases between. Germline CDR1 reads SGHNT; CDR2 reads YYREEE (reference sequence). Assay used: immunoSEQ multiplex PCR; TCRdb lists only in-frame clones, some missing. The sample consists of 2.5 million or so clones, approximately 92% of them appearing once. The sequence was collected from a man younger than 35 in good health. The rearrangement links TRBV5-4 to TRBJ1-4; D call uncertain. Sequenced input: naive CD4+ T cells sorted from blood. Subset reported: CD45RA+ positively selected. CDR3: CASSFGGKKGEKLFF. In DNA form, the CDR3 reads TGTGCCAGCAGCTTCGGAGGAAAGAAGGGTGAAAAACTGTTTTTT.